These 4 T cell receptor beta chains share one sample of origin, sequenced in a study of graft-versus-host responses after intestinal transplantation listed by TCRdb under 2021. The library was built by means of the immunoSEQ multiplex PCR assay. Entries here come from immuneACCESS through TCRdb and include only in-frame sequences with V and J called. Some clones fail to appear in such tables; in the studies checked, an unresolved V gene covers under half of the shortfall, and the cause of the remainder is unknown. Counted in this sample were roughly 36,000 clones; over 80% of them appeared once. The ten largest clones capture about 4% of the sample. Sequencing was performed on PBMCs, taken roughly 1,000 days after transplant. These receptors were obtained from a human patient who received an intestinal transplant, so some T cells may come from the graft donor.

This clone was seen a single time. This chain joins TRBV6-5 and TRBJ1-1; no definite D call. From germline, CDR1 is MNHEY and CDR2 SVGAGI. The CDR3 consists of 12 residues. The germline V and J ends were trimmed by 4 bases and 6 bases, with 9 bases remaining between them. The CDR3 nucleotides read TGTGCCAGCAGTTCCCCCGGGTCTGAAGCTTTCTTT. As protein: CASSSPGSEAFF.

This chain uses TRBV5-1 with TRBJ2-7; TRBD2 might be the D (5 bases). The CDR3 covers 14 residues. With 0 bases removed from V and 3 bases from J, the gap between germline ends came to 10 bases. Germline V CDR1 and CDR2: SGHRS, YFSETQ. The CDR3 DNA reads as TGCGCCAGCAGCTTGGACGGGATCCTCTACGAGCAGTACTTC. The encoded protein is CASSLDGILYEQYF.

The table lists this clone with a count of one. This rearrangement joins TRBV27 to TRBJ1-5; tentatively, D is TRBD1 (6 bases). The germline V gene has CDR1 MNHEY and CDR2 SMNVEV (reference sequence). The CDR3 covers 15 residues. The ends were cut back, 3 bases at V and 4 bases at J, with 13 bases in the middle. The DNA for the CDR3 is TGTGCCAGCAGTTTGTTCAGGGGAGGGAATCAGCCCCAGCATTTT. It codes for CASSLFRGGNQPQHF.

The V gene is TRBV20-1, the J gene TRBJ2-3, with unresolved D. CDR1 and CDR2 (germline): DFQATT, SNEGSKA (reference sequence). The V end was cut by 0 bases, the J end by 6 bases, with 4 bases between. There are 11 residues in the CDR3. CDR3 in DNA: TGCAGTGCTAGAGACCCTGATACGCAGTATTTT. Its translation: CSARDPDTQYF.